What follows are 12 T cell receptor beta chains derived from one specimen sequenced in a study of tumor-infiltrating lymphocytes in primary liver carcinoma. The study co-extracted DNA and RNA from 20-30 mg of unsorted bulk tissue. cDNA specific to TCR beta was made from about 0.45 ug of total RNA, with a constant-region primer employed for priming. The TCR beta library was amplified through three nested multiplex PCR rounds in a modified ARM-PCR procedure. Investigators reported that the first two PCR rounds, at 10 to 11 cycles each, used TRBV1-TRBV30 forward primers with a C-beta reverse primer. One entry per CDR3 protein, called by TCRdb with MiXCR from the multiplex PCR reads. Of just under 95,000 distinct CDR3 sequences in the sample, less than 75% were seen once. The sequenced sample was tumor-adjacent normal liver tissue. Receptors originate from a man aged 35-49 years with primary liver carcinoma and hepatitis B virus infection.

In regard to this clonotype: This may be a read error: a much more frequent sequence differs by one nucleotide. The gene calls are TRBV10-3 and TRBJ1-3; D call uncertain. Germline V gene lookup returns CDR1 ENHRY and CDR2 SYGVKD. The CDR3 contains 17 residues. The CDR3 DNA follows: TGTGCCATCGGTGAGTCGAGGGTCATATCCTCTGGAAACACCATATATTTT. Amino acid sequence: CAIGESRVISSGNTIYF.

The J gene is TRBJ2-7, the V gene TRBV28; 7 bases are a match to TRBD1. Per germline, CDR1 MDHEN and CDR2 SYDVKM. CDR3 length equals 15 residues. The trim removed 6 bases at V and 2 bases at J, leaving 10 bases unmatched. Here the CDR3 reads CASRSQGSGTYEQYF. CDR3 in DNA: TGTGCCAGCAGGTCACAGGGGTCGGGGACCTACGAGCAGTACTTC.

Note on this clonotype: The germline gene is not matched at one end of the junction; a read error may be the cause. The chain employs TRBV30 and TRBJ2-1, with 7 positions matching TRBD2. This CDR3 contains 17 residues. Per the germline V gene, CDR1 is GTSNPN and CDR2 is SVGIG (reference sequence). CDR3 in DNA: TGTGCCTGGAGTGTACGGGTGCTAGCGGACTCCTACAATGGGCAGTTCTTC. Protein: CAWSVRVLADSYNGQFF. The variable domain in full, with the rest retrieved from reference TRBV30 and TRBJ2-1, is SQTIHQWPATLVQPVGSPLSLECTVEGTSNPNLYWYRQAAGRGLQLLFYSVGIGQISSEVPQNLSASRPQDRQFILSSKKLLLSDSGFYLCAWSVRVLADSYNGQFFGPGTRLTVL.

The rearrangement uses TRBV28 and TRBJ2-7, with 7 bases aligning to TRBD1. V trimming: 10 bases; J trimming: 3 bases; junction bases outside the gene matches: 12. This CDR3 spans 14 amino acids. Germline loops: CDR1 MDHEN, CDR2 SYDVKM. The CDR3 DNA sequence: TGTGCCAACACCAAGGGGGCAGGGGGCTACGAGCAGTACGTC. It yields the protein CANTKGAGGYEQYV.

In this sample, this clonotype turned up a few times. This chain uses TRBV7-9 with TRBJ2-7, with 10 bases aligning to TRBD2. J gave up 5 bases and V 5 bases, and 6 bases lay outside the gene matches. Germline values: CDR1 SEHNR, CDR2 FQNEAQ (reference sequence). CDR3 length equals 14 residues. In DNA form, the CDR3 reads TGTGCCAGCAGCCAAGCGGGAGGGCCGCACGAGCAGTACTTC. Translating gives CASSQAGGPHEQYF.

Regarding this clonotype: It is likely a read error, because the conserved phenylalanine at the end of the CDR3 is missing. This chain connects TRBV11-2 to TRBJ2-1, with D unclear. Germline CDR1 and CDR2: SGHAT and FQNNGV. The CDR3 covers 16 residues. The CDR3 DNA follows: TGTGCCAGCAGCTTAGAATTGGACGGGCTATACAGTGAGCAGTTCTTG. This translates into CASSLELDGLYSEQFL.

This clonotype was seen ten or more times. The V and J genes are TRBV28 and TRBJ2-7; D is unresolved. This CDR3 has 12 residues. V was cut by 3 bases and J by 7 bases, with 10 bases left in between. Germline values: CDR1 MDHEN, CDR2 SYDVKM. CDR3 nucleotide sequence: TGTGCCAGCAGTTTCCCAGGCTGGGAGCAGTACTTC. Protein sequence: CASSFPGWEQYF.

The sample holds a few counts of this clonotype. A much bigger clone sits one base away, suggesting this may be a read error. This sequence joins TRBV4-1 and TRBJ2-5; 9 bases fit TRBD1. The CDR3 length is 16 residues. The germline CDR1 and CDR2 sequences are MGHRA and YSYEKL. Unmatched junction bases numbered 10, after V lost 4 bases and J lost 4 bases. As DNA, the CDR3 is TGCGCCAGCAGCCGCCATAACAGGGGGCGCGTAGAGACCCAGTACTTC. This sequence encodes CASSRHNRGRVETQYF.

The chain joins TRBV4-1 to TRBJ1-2; no clear D. The CDR3 runs 13 residues. Germline CDR1 MGHRA, CDR2 YSYEKL. V lost 1 base and J 10 bases, leaving 13 bases between the germline ends. CDR3 nucleotide sequence: TGCGCCAGCAGCCAAGGGTCCTGCGCTGTCTACACCTTC. Amino acid sequence: CASSQGSCAVYTF.

In its sample, this clonotype was seen a few times. Germline is not matched at one junction end, which may reflect a read error. The chain carries TRBV9 and TRBJ2-7, with D perhaps TRBD2 (6 bases). There are 13 residues in the CDR3. Germline values: CDR1 SGDLS, CDR2 YYNGEE. CDR3 sequence reads: CASSPAGRSEQYF. The CDR3 coding sequence is TGTGCTAGCAGCCCCGCGGGACGGTCCGAGCAGTACTTC.

This clonotype has at least ten counts. CDR3 sequence: CAISDSGTADGYTF. The CDR3 DNA sequence: TGTGCCATCAGTGATTCCGGGACAGCCGACGGCTACACCTTC. This chain joins TRBV10-3 and TRBJ1-2, with 7 positions matching TRBD1. In germline, CDR1 is ENHRY, CDR2 SYGVKD. The CDR3 is made up of 14 amino acids. The trim removed 3 bases at V and 8 bases at J, leaving 9 bases unmatched.

Concerning this clonotype: A much larger clone is a single base away; this may be a read error. The genes are TRBV10-3 and TRBJ2-5; 9 bases line up with TRBD2. The V and J ends lost 6 bases and 9 bases, in that order; junction bases with no gene match: 11. Germline loops: CDR1 ENHRY, CDR2 SYGVKD. The CDR3 contains 14 residues. The CDR3 here is CAISDSRGGAAQYF. The CDR3 bases are TGTGCCATCAGCGATTCCCGCGGGGGGGCGGCCCAGTACTTC.